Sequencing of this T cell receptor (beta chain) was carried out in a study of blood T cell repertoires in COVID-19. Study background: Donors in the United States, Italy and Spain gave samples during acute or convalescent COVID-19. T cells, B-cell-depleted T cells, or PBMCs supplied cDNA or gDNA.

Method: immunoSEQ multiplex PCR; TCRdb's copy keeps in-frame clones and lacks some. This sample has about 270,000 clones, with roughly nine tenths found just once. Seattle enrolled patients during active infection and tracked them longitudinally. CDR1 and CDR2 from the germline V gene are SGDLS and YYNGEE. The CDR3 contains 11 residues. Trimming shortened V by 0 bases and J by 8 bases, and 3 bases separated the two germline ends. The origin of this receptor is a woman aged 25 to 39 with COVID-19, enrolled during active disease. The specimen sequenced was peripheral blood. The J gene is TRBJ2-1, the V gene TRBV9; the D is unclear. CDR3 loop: CASSVAYEQFF. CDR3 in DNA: TGTGCCAGCAGCGTAGCATATGAGCAGTTCTTC.